One T cell receptor beta chain is described in this entry. Use of 60 Vbeta and 13 Jbeta primers characterized the PCR. Libraries were prepared by immunoSEQ multiplex PCR; TCRdb keeps only in-frame clonotypes and omits some of them. Among some 150,000 clones listed, 62% were seen once. This CDR3 is 14 amino acids long. Trimming removed 5 bases from V and 8 bases from J, with 15 bases in between. CDR1 is MGHRA and CDR2 is YSYEKL in the germline V gene. These data come from a study of cytomegalovirus exposure and HLA in healthy donors. This chain joins TRBV4-1 and TRBJ1-4, with D maybe TRBD1 (5 bases). The clonotype comes from a man aged 35 to 55 in good health and CMV-seronegative. The material sequenced was PBMCs. This CDR3 is CASSTRQWREKLFF. CDR3 sequence (DNA): TGCGCCAGCAGCACAAGACAGTGGAGAGAAAAACTGTTTTTT.